The clone carrying this T cell receptor beta chain was detected a few times. Losses at the gene ends were 2 bases for V and 4 bases for J; bases not matched to a gene: 5. The CDR3 is 15 amino acids. Germline V gene data show CDR1 as SGDLS and CDR2 as YYNGEE. It was unfractionated whole blood from which total RNA was extracted. This record belongs to a study of human T cells and chemical hapten exposure. Separate cDNA molecules received unique molecular identifiers, which the library attached to them. From the reads, TCRdb called clonotypes with MiXCR, one entry per CDR3 protein. The table has roughly 120,000 distinct CDR3 sequences, 8% to 9.5% seen once; the top ten hold 1.1% to 1.5%.

The chain joins TRBV9 to TRBJ2-2, with TRBD1 matching 7 bases. This clonotype was sampled from a human donor in good health. Some clones in this sample may be carry-over from other donors' samples. Sequencing input: whole blood. CDR3 nucleotide sequence: TGTGCCAGCAGCGTGTCCGGGACAGTCACCGGGGAGCTGTTTTTT. It codes for CASSVSGTVTGELFF.